The rows below give T cell receptor beta chains drawn from one sample of a study of monozygotic twins with inflammatory bowel disease. TCRdb re-analyzed the 5' RACE reads; it lists each CDR3 protein once, without DNA. Its clone listing holds about 440,000 distinct CDR3 sequences. Specimen: blood. Source of these receptors: a human donor with ulcerative colitis or Crohn's disease, or a healthy co-twin of an affected twin (not recorded which). Both conserved end residues are part of each CDR3.

J gene	V gene	CDR3 protein
TRBJ2-7	TRBV6-2/TRBV6-3	CASSYSIQPGLLSPDPYEQYF
TRBJ1-1	TRBV7-6	CASSLPRQGGDTEAFF
TRBJ2-2	TRBV25-1	CASIESGSNTGELFF
TRBJ2-1	TRBV5-6	CASSLASGSREQFF
TRBJ1-3	TRBV19	CASSLRTGFGNTIYF
TRBJ2-3	TRBV7-2	CASRVSGGPTDTQYF
TRBJ1-2	TRBV7-9	CASRRPEGDNGYTF
TRBJ2-1	TRBV5-4	CASSVTSGRIYNEQFF
TRBJ1-2	TRBV20-1	CSAGGQGGGYTF
TRBJ2-1	TRBV12-3/TRBV12-4	CASSLTSGSQSEQFF
TRBJ1-2	TRBV7-2	CASTPYRGHGYTF
TRBJ1-1	TRBV3-1	CASSQETGQNTEAFF
TRBJ1-4	TRBV5-4	CASSLSSEKLFF
TRBJ2-1	TRBV7-2	CASTLGGAGGPGNEQFF
TRBJ2-1	TRBV6-1	CASWRSSAGTYNEQFF
TRBJ2-5	TRBV7-2	CASSPPSGPQETQYF
TRBJ2-7	TRBV12-3/TRBV12-4	CASRGLAGDYEQYF
TRBJ2-2	TRBV20-1	CSGRGNTGELFF
TRBJ2-3	TRBV20-1	CSGSRGASTDTQYF
TRBJ2-3	TRBV11-3	CASSPGTYTDTQYF
TRBJ2-2	TRBV5-1	CASSSGSNTGELFF
TRBJ2-1	TRBV18	CASSPGLTYNEQFF
TRBJ2-1	TRBV5-5	CASSLGSGLAANEQFF
TRBJ1-5	TRBV29-1	CSVRTGTGGTGQPQHF
TRBJ1-2	TRBV7-9	CASSPPFSYYGYTF
TRBJ2-1	TRBV6-1	CASSESGRNYNEQFF
TRBJ2-1	TRBV10-3	CAISATRNEQFF
TRBJ1-5	TRBV6-2/TRBV6-3	CASRQTGTLQPQHF